The rows below give T cell receptor beta chains drawn from one sample of a study of T cells after yellow fever vaccination. TCRdb reprocessed the 5' RACE reads with MiXCR, giving one entry per CDR3 protein. The sample carries approximately 300,000 distinct CDR3 sequences, 8.7% recorded once. The sample was PBMCs, taken on the day of the first yellow fever vaccination. Receptors originate from a man in his late teens or twenties who received the YFV17D yellow fever vaccine. Both conserved end residues are part of each CDR3. D genes are given only for firm matches. Size tells how often a clone was seen (once, few, many) or the class of an expanded clone, and some rows leave it out.

v_gene: TRBV12-3/TRBV12-4
j_gene: TRBJ2-7
d_gene: .
abundance: .
len: 13
CDR3aa: CASSLSVSYEQYF
CDR3nt: TGTGCCAGCAGTTTATCGGTGAGCTACGAGCAGTACTTC

v_gene: TRBV20-1
j_gene: TRBJ1-3
d_gene: .
abundance: many
len: 14
CDR3aa: CSAQRRSSGNTIYF
CDR3nt: TGCAGTGCTCAGAGGCGAAGCTCTGGAAACACCATATATTTT

v_gene: TRBV3-1
j_gene: TRBJ2-3
d_gene: TRBD1
abundance: few
len: 14
CDR3aa: CASSLDRLGDTQYF
CDR3nt: TGTGCCAGCAGCCTGGACAGGCTAGGGGATACGCAGTATTTT

v_gene: TRBV4-2
j_gene: TRBJ2-7
d_gene: .
abundance: once
len: 13
CDR3aa: CASSLERGSGVSF
CDR3nt: TGTGCCAGCAGCTTAGAGAGAGGATCAGGGGTTTCTTTC

v_gene: TRBV6-2/TRBV6-3
j_gene: TRBJ2-7
d_gene: .
abundance: few
len: 14
CDR3aa: CASSPGRKPYEQYF
CDR3nt: TGTGCCAGCAGCCCGGGCCGTAAACCCTACGAGCAGTACTTC

v_gene: TRBV2
j_gene: TRBJ1-5
d_gene: .
abundance: .
len: 13
CDR3aa: CASSGDLNQPQHF
CDR3nt: TGTGCCAGCAGTGGAGATTTGAATCAGCCCCAGCATTTT

v_gene: TRBV4-2
j_gene: TRBJ1-5
d_gene: .
abundance: many
len: 15
CDR3aa: CASSRIDGPNQPQHF
CDR3nt: TGTGCCAGCAGCCGGATAGACGGCCCAAATCAGCCCCAGCATTTT

v_gene: TRBV27
j_gene: TRBJ2-1
d_gene: TRBD1
abundance: few
len: 15
CDR3aa: CATRQGSSSYNEQFF
CDR3nt: TGTGCCACTCGACAGGGTTCCAGCTCCTACAATGAGCAGTTCTTC

v_gene: TRBV7-8
j_gene: TRBJ2-1
d_gene: TRBD1
abundance: few
len: 15
CDR3aa: CASSPDRVLYNEQFF
CDR3nt: TGTGCCAGCAGCCCAGACAGGGTACTGTACAATGAGCAGTTCTTC

v_gene: TRBV4-3
j_gene: TRBJ1-6
d_gene: .
abundance: many
len: 13
CDR3aa: CASSQEPYSPLHF
CDR3nt: TGCGCCAGCAGCCAAGAGCCGTATTCACCCCTCCACTTT

v_gene: TRBV30
j_gene: TRBJ2-1
d_gene: TRBD2
abundance: few
len: 15
CDR3aa: CAWTGRGVLYNEQFF
CDR3nt: TGTGCCTGGACCGGCCGGGGGGTTCTGTACAATGAGCAGTTCTTC

v_gene: TRBV3-1
j_gene: TRBJ2-5
d_gene: TRBD2
abundance: few
len: 15
CDR3aa: CASSRSGVAGETQYF
CDR3nt: TGTGCCAGCAGCCGTAGCGGGGTGGCGGGAGAGACCCAGTACTTC

v_gene: TRBV20-1
j_gene: TRBJ1-2
d_gene: .
abundance: many
len: 14
CDR3aa: CSAREGGRNYGYTF
CDR3nt: TGCAGTGCCCGGGAGGGGGGTCGAAACTATGGCTACACCTTC

v_gene: TRBV20-1
j_gene: TRBJ2-3
d_gene: TRBD1
abundance: many
len: 15
CDR3aa: CSARDRRGKTDTQYF
CDR3nt: TGCAGTGCTAGAGACCGCAGGGGGAAAACAGATACGCAGTATTTT